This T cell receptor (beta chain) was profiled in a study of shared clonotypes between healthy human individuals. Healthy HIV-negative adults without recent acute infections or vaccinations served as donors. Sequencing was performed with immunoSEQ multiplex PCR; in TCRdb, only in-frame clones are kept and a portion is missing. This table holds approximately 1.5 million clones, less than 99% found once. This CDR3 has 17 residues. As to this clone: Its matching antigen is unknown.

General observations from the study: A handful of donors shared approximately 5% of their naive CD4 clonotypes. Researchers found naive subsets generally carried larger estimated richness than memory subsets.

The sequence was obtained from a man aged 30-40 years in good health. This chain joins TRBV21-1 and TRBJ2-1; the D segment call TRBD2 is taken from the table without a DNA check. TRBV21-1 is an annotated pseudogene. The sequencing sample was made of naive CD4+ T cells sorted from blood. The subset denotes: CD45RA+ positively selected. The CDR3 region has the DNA TGTGCCAGCAGCAAGACTAGCGGGAGGGCCTCCATGTATGAGCAGTTCTTC. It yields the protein CASSKTSGRASMYEQFF.